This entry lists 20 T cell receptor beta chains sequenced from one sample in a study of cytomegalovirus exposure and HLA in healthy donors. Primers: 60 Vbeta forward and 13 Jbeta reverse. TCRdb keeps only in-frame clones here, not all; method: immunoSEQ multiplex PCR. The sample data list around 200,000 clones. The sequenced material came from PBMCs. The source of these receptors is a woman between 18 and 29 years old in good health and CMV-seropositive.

The CDR3 coding sequence is TGTGCCAGCGGGGAACAGGCCGCAACTAATGAAAAACTGTTTTTT. It yields the protein CASGEQAATNEKLFF. The chain couples TRBV6-6 to TRBJ1-4; TRBD1 is a possible D gene (5 bases). The ends were cut back, 8 bases at V and 0 bases at J, with 13 bases in the middle. The CDR3 consists of 15 residues. CDR1 and CDR2 from the germline V gene are MNHNY and SVGAGI (reference sequence).

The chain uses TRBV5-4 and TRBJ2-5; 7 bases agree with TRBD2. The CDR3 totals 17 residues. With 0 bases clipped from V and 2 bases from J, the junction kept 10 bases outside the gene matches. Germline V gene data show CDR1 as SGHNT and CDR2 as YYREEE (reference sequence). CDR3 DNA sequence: TGTGCCAGCAGCTTGGCCCCTGGGCTAGCGGCTCAAGAGACCCAGTACTTC. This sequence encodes CASSLAPGLAAQETQYF.

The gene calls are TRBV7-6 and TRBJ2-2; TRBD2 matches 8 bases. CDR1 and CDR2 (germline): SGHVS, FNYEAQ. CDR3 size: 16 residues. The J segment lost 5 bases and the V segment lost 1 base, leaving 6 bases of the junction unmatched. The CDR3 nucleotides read TGTGCCAGCAGCTTAGTAAGCGGGAGATCGACCGGGGAGCTGTTTTTT. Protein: CASSLVSGRSTGELFF.

CDR3 amino acids: CASSPDSPGQGIVNYGYTF. The CDR3 coding sequence is TGTGCCAGCAGTCCCGACTCCCCGGGACAGGGGATAGTCAACTATGGCTACACCTTC. The J gene is TRBJ1-2, the V gene TRBV27; 10 nucleotides agree with TRBD1. Germline trimming cut 5 bases from V and 2 bases from J; bases unmatched to any gene: 17. From germline, CDR1 is MNHEY and CDR2 SMNVEV (reference sequence). This CDR3 has 19 amino acids.

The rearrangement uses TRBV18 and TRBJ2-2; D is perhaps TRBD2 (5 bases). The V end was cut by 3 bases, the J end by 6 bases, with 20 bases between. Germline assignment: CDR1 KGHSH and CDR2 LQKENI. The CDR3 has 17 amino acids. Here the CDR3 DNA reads TGTGCCAGCTCACCTTCGGCTGGCGGAGGTAACGCCGGGGAGCTGTTTTTT. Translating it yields CASSPSAGGGNAGELFF.

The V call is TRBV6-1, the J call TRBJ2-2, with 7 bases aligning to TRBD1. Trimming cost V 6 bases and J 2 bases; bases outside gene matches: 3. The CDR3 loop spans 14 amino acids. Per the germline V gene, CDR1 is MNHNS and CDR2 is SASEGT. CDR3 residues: CASRGQINTGELFF. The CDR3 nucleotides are TGTGCCAGCAGGGGACAGATCAACACCGGGGAGCTGTTTTTT.

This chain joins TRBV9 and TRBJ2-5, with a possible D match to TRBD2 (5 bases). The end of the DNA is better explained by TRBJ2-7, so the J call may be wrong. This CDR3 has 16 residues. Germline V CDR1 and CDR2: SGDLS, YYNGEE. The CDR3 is CASSVHPSRWRYEQYF. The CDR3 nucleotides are TGTGCCAGCAGCGTCCACCCATCTCGGTGGAGGTACGAGCAGTACTTC.

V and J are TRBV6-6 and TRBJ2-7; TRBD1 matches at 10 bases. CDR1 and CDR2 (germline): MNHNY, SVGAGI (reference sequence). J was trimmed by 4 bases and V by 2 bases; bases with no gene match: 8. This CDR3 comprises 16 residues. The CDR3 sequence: CASSYGGDRGKYEQYF. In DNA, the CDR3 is TGTGCCAGCAGTTACGGAGGGGACAGGGGAAAGTACGAGCAGTACTTC.

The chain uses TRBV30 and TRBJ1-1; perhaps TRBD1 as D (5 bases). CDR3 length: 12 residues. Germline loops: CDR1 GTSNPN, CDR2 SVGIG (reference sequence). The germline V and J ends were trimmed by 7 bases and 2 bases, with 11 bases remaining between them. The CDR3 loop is CASMTANTEAFF. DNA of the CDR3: TGTGCCTCGATGACAGCAAACACTGAAGCTTTCTTT.

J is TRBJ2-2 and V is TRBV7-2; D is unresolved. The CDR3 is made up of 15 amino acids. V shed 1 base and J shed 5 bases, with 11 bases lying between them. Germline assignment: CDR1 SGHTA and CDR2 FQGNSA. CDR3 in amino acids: CASSLGPRMTGELFF. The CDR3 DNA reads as TGTGCCAGCAGCTTAGGACCGCGGATGACCGGGGAGCTGTTTTTT.

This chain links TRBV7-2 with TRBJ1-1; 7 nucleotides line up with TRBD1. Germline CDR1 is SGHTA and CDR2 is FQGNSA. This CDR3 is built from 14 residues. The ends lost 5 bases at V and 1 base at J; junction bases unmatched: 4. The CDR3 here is CASSARTGNTEAFF. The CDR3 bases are TGTGCCAGCAGCGCGCGGACAGGGAACACTGAAGCTTTCTTT.

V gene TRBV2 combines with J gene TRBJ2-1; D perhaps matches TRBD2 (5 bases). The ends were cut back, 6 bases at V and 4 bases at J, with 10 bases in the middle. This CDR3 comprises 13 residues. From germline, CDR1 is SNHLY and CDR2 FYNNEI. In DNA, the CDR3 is TGTGCCAGCAGGGCTAGCCTGTACAATGAGCAGTTCTTC. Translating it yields CASRASLYNEQFF. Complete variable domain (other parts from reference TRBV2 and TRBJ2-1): EPEVTQTPSHQVTQMGQEVILRCVPISNHLYFYWYRQILGQKVEFLVSFYNNEISEKSEIFDDQFSVERPDGSNFTLKIRSTKLEDSAMYFCASRASLYNEQFFGPGTRLTVL.

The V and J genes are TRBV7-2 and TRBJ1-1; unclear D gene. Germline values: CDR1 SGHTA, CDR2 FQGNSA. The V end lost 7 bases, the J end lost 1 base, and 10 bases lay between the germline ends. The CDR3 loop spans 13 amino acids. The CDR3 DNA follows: TGTGCCAGCAACTATCTCAGGAACACTGAAGCTTTCTTT. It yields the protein CASNYLRNTEAFF.

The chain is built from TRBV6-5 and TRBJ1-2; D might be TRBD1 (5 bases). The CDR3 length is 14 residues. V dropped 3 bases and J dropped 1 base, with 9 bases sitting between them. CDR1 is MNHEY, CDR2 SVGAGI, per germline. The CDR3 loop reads CASSYKGNNYGYTF. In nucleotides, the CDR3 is TGTGCCAGCAGTTATAAGGGGAATAACTATGGCTACACCTTC.

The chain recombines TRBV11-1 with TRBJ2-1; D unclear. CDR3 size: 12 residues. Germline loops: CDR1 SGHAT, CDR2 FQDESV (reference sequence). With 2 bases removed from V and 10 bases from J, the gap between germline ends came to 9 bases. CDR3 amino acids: CASSLTVKEQFF. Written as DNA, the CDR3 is TGTGCCAGCAGCTTAACGGTGAAGGAGCAGTTCTTC. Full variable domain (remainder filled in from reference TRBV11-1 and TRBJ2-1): EAEVAQSPRYKITEKSQAVAFWCDPISGHATLYWYRQILGQGPELLVQFQDESVVDDSQLPKDRFSAERLKGVDSTLKIQPAELGDSAMYLCASSLTVKEQFFGPGTRLTVL.

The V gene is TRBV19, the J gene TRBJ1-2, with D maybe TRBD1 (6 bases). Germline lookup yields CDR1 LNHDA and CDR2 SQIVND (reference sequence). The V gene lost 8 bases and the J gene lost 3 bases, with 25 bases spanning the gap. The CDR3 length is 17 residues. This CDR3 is CASANRVQFGLDYGYTF. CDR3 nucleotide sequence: TGTGCCAGTGCGAACAGGGTTCAATTTGGGTTGGACTATGGCTACACCTTC. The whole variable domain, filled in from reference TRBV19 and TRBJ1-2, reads DGGITQSPKYLFRKEGQNVTLSCEQNLNHDAMYWYRQDPGQGLRLIYYSQIVNDFQKGDIAEGYSVSREKKESFPLTVTSAQKNPTAFYLCASANRVQFGLDYGYTFGSGTRLTVV.

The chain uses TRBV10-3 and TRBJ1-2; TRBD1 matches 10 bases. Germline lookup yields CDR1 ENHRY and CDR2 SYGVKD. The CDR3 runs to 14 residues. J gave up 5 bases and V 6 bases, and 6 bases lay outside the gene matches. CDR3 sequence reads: CAIRGTGEGYGYTF. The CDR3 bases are TGTGCCATCAGAGGGACAGGGGAGGGTTATGGCTACACCTTC.

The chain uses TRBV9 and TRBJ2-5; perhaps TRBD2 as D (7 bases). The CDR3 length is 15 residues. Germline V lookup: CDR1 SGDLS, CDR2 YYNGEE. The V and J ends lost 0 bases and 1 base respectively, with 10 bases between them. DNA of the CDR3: TGTGCCAGCAGCGTAGCGGGGGGCCGCCAAGAGACCCAGTACTTC. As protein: CASSVAGGRQETQYF. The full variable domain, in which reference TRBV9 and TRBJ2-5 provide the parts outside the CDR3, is DSGVTQTPKHLITATGQRVTLRCSPRSGDLSVYWYQQSLDQGLQFLIQYYNGEERAKGNILERFSAQQFPDLHSELNLSSLELGDSALYFCASSVAGGRQETQYFGPGTRLLVL.

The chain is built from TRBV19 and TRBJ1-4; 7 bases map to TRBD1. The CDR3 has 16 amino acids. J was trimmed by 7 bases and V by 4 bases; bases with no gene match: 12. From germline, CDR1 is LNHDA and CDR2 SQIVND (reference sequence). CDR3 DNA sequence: TGTGCCAGTAGTAATCTGTACAGGGGTAGGGGTGAAAAACTGTTTTTT. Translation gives CASSNLYRGRGEKLFF.

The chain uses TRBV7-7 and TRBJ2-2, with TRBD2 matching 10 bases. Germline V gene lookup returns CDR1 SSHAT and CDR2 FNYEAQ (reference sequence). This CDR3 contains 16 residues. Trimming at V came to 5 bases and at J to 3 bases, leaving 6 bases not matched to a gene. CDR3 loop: CASSPIAGGDTGELFF. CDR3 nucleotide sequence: TGTGCCAGCAGCCCGATAGCGGGAGGCGACACCGGGGAGCTGTTTTTT.